The sequence of this T cell receptor (beta chain) was determined in a study of cytomegalovirus exposure and HLA in healthy donors. This CDR3 contains 15 residues. Trimming cost V 6 bases and J 9 bases; bases outside gene matches: 12. Germline values: CDR1 MNHEY, CDR2 SVGAGI. Notes on the study in general: According to the study, approximately 150 TCR beta chains were cytomegalovirus-associated. TCR beta chain V- and J-gene trimming was linked, in a later analysis, to a missense variant in DCLRE1C. A later analysis found TCR association rates differed by HLA locus, highest for DRB1 and lowest for HLA-C.

The PCR employed 60 Vbeta primers together with 13 Jbeta primers. Original data processing: A follow-up analysis tallied 65 million to 80 million unique TCR beta chains, some 11 million shared. Method: immunoSEQ multiplex PCR; TCRdb's copy keeps in-frame clones and lacks some. The V and J calls and clone size are taken from that table; D and trimming were inferred from the DNA. The sample records 130,000 or so clones, roughly 85% being singletons. The sample holds a few counts of this clone. The antigen is undetermined. The genes are TRBV6-5 and TRBJ2-7; 12 bases line up with TRBD2. This sequence originates from a man aged 40-55 years in good health and CMV-seronegative. Sequencing was done on a sample of PBMCs. CDR3 bases: TGTGCCAGCAGCCTTTTCTCTAGCGGGGGGGCCGGGCAGTACTTC. Its translation is CASSLFSSGGAGQYF.